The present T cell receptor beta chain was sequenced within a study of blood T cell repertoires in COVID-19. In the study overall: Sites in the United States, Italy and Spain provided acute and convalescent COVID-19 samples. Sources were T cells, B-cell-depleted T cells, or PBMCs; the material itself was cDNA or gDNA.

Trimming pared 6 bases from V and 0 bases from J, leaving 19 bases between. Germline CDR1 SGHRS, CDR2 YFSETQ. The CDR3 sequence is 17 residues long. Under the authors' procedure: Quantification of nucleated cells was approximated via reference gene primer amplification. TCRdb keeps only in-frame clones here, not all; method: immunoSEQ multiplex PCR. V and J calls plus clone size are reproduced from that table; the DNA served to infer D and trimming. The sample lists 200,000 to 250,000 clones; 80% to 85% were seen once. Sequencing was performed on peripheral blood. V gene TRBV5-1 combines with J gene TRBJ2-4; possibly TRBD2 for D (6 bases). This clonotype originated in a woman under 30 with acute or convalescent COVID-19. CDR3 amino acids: CASNTGPSALAKNIQYF. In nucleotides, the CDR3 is TGCGCCAGCAATACGGGACCTAGCGCTCTAGCCAAAAACATTCAGTACTTC.